This TCR beta chain was retrieved from a study of T-cell reconstitution after alpha-beta-depleted transplantation in children. TCRbeta library construction was performed incorporating unique molecular identifiers. TCRdb reprocessed the PCR reads via MiXCR and lists one record per CDR3 protein. Among hundreds of thousands of distinct CDR3 sequences, 8.2% were seen once, and the ten largest hold just under 6.5%. The study, taken as a whole, reports: For some patients, TCRbeta diversity was high at day 60 because of recipient T cells and thymic progenitors that survived. At the one-year point after transplant, T-cell counts and TCRbeta diversity were found to come mostly from T cells that had been newly produced. After transplant, at about two months, alpha-beta T cells were reportedly derived from several hundred expanded graft clones.

V dropped 2 bases and J dropped 4 bases, with 12 bases sitting between them. This CDR3 comprises 14 residues. This clonotype has ten or more counts. Its specificity is unknown. The origin of this receptor is a male patient younger than 18 who had a stem cell transplant for acute lymphoblastic leukemia, so the T cells may come from the graft donor. V gene TRBV12-3 or TRBV12-4 combines with J gene TRBJ2-7, with D tentatively TRBD2 (5 bases). Sequenced material: PBMCs, mostly from graft donor cells, taken 180 days after TCRalphabeta/CD19-depleted stem cell transplant. CDR3 in DNA: TGTGCCAGCAGTTTAAATGGGCTAGCTTACGAGCAGTACTTC. Its translation: CASSLNGLAYEQYF.